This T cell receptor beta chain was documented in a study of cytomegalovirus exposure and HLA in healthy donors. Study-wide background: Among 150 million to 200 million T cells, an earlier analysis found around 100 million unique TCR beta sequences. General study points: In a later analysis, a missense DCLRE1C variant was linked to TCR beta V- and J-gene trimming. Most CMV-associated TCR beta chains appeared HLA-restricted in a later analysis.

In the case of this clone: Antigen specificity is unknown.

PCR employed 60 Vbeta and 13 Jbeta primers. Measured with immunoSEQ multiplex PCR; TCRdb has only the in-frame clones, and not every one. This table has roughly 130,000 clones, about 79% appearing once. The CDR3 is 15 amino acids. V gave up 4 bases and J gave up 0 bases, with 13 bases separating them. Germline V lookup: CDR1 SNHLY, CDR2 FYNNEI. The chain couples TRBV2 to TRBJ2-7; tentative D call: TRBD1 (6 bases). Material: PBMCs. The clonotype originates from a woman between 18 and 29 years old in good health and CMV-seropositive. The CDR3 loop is CASSVGQLSSYEQYF. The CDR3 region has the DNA TGTGCCAGCAGTGTTGGACAGTTGAGCTCCTACGAGCAGTACTTC.